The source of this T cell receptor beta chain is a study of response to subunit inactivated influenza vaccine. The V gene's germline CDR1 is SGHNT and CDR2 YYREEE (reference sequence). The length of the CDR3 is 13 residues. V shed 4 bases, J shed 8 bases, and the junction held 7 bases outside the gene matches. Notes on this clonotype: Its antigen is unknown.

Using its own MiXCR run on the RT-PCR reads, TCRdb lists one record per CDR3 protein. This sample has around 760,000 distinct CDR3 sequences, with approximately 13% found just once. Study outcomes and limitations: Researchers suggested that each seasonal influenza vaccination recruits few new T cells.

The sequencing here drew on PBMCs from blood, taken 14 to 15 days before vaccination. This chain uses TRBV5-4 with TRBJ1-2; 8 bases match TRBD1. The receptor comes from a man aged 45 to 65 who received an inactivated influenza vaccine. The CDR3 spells CASSDRGEEGYTF. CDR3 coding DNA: TGTGCCAGCAGCGACAGGGGCGAAGAGGGCTACACCTTC.